This T cell receptor beta chain emerged from a study of T-cell memory formation after mild COVID-19. Whole-study findings and limits: Clones contracting across day 15 to 85 had a balanced CD4/CD8 profile; later expanding clones leaned CD4+. CD4+ contracting clones were found mainly in CM and EM, and CD8+ ones in EMRA.

TCRalpha and TCRbeta libraries used 5'RACE with constant-segment primers and UMIs. TCRdb re-called the 5' RACE reads through MiXCR, storing one row per CDR3 protein. The sample contains 400,000 or so distinct CDR3 sequences, 20% of which appear only once. For this clonotype: Its antigen remains unidentified.

Sequences were obtained from PBMCs or a T cell subset sorted from them (not recorded which). The sequence came from an adult woman who had mild COVID-19 (a few samples of this study predate the infection). Cell type and time point are not known.

The CDR3 sequence is CASSLVFGATEAFF. In nucleotides, the CDR3 is TGTGCCAGCAGTTTAGTCTTTGGGGCCACTGAAGCTTTCTTT. The rearrangement uses TRBV12-3 or TRBV12-4 and TRBJ1-1; a possible D gene is TRBD1 (5 bases). The CDR3 covers 14 residues. Trimming removed 1 base from V and 4 bases from J, with 10 bases in between.